This paragraph reports one T cell receptor beta chain. This CDR3 comprises 13 residues. The V and J ends lost 2 bases and 2 bases respectively, with 6 bases between them. The germline gives CDR1 KGHSH, CDR2 LQKENI. As handled by the study authors: Scientists estimated how many nucleated cells there were by amplifying reference gene primers. Data came from immunoSEQ multiplex PCR; TCRdb stores just in-frame clones and leaves some out. V and J calls and clone size are those listed in that table; D and trimming were worked out from the DNA. The sample has approximately 70,000 clones, 79% seen once. The data originate from a study of blood T cell repertoires in COVID-19. Study in general: Whether acute or convalescent, the COVID-19 samples came from the United States, Italy and Spain. In each case, the material was cDNA or gDNA derived from T cells, B-cell-depleted T cells, or PBMCs.

V and J are TRBV18 and TRBJ1-1, with D possibly matching TRBD1 (5 bases). Specimen: peripheral blood. This TCR came from a woman in her forties or fifties with acute or convalescent COVID-19. CDR3 sequence: CASSPRGNTEAFF. In DNA, the CDR3 is TGTGCCAGCTCACCAAGGGGAAACACTGAAGCTTTCTTT.